The clone carrying this TCR beta chain was counted between two and nine times. Its target is unknown. These data originate in a study of cytomegalovirus exposure and HLA in healthy donors. Whole-study results and caveats: In a later analysis, specific HLA alleles were associated with 15,000 to 20,000 TCR beta sequences at a 0.05 false discovery rate. According to an earlier analysis, most TCR beta V segments yielded productive rearrangements about 87% or about 30% of the time.

In the PCR, 60 Vbeta and 13 Jbeta primers were used. Sequenced by immunoSEQ multiplex PCR; TCRdb stores in-frame clones only, minus some. The sample consists of about 110,000 clones, 10% to 15% of them appearing once. The V gene's germline CDR1 is GTSNPN and CDR2 SVGIG (reference sequence). The CDR3 length is 12 residues. Trimming removed 8 bases from V and 4 bases from J, with 14 bases in between. The chain employs TRBV30 and TRBJ1-1, with D uncertain. The specimen sequenced was PBMCs. The sequence was collected from a middle-aged man in good health and CMV-seropositive. This chain's CDR3 is CAGGRTSTEAFF. The DNA for the CDR3 is TGTGCCGGAGGAAGGACTTCCACTGAAGCTTTCTTT.